The 15 T cell receptor beta chains in this list originate from one sample, sequenced in a study of CD4 T cells in relation to SARS-CoV-2 and coronaviruses. Before the COVID-19 pandemic, during about 2010-2018, CD4+ T cells were taken from unexposed donors. CD4+ T cells were isolated from the cells after about ten days of culture. Sequenced by immunoSEQ multiplex PCR; TCRdb stores in-frame clones only, minus some. The sample contains roughly 20,000 clones, 60% to 85% of which appear only once. These receptors are not linked to any known antigen. Input material: CD4+ T cells from PBMCs, cultured in vitro. The receptors were gathered from a human donor in good health.

The count of this clone is one. The chain joins TRBV11-3 to TRBJ2-1, with TRBD2 matching 15 bases. The CDR3 is made up of 16 amino acids. With V trimmed by 5 bases and J by 9 bases, 8 bases remained unmatched. Germline loops: CDR1 SGHNT, CDR2 YENEEA. The CDR3 here is CASSAIGTSGRSEQFF. The CDR3 DNA sequence: TGTGCCAGCAGCGCCATCGGGACTAGCGGGAGGAGTGAGCAGTTCTTC.

V and J are TRBV20-1 and TRBJ2-7; 13 bases are shared with TRBD2. The germline gives CDR1 DFQATT, CDR2 SNEGSKA (reference sequence). The CDR3 loop spans 15 amino acids. Unmatched junction bases numbered 9, after V lost 3 bases and J lost 7 bases. CDR3 sequence (DNA): TGCAGTGCTAGTAGGTTAGGACTAGCGGGAGTTGAGCAGTACTTC. Amino acid sequence: CSASRLGLAGVEQYF.

The chain carries TRBV18 and TRBJ2-3; D might be TRBD1 or TRBD2, each matching 5 bases. Trimming took 2 bases from V and 0 from J, leaving 9 bases between them. Germline lookup yields CDR1 KGHSH and CDR2 LQKENI. CDR3 length: 15 residues. CDR3 sequence reads: CASSPAGSSTDTQYF. Written as DNA, the CDR3 is TGTGCCAGCTCACCAGCAGGGAGTAGCACAGATACGCAGTATTTT.

A single count supports this clone. This chain links TRBV3-1 (or the pseudogene TRBV3-2) with TRBJ1-6; D not resolved. Germline loops: CDR1 LGHDT, CDR2 YNNKEL (reference sequence). CDR3 length: 12 residues. Trimming took off 5 bases at V and 5 bases at J, with 4 bases between the two ends. The chain's CDR3 is CASSGDNSPLHF. The DNA for the CDR3 is TGTGCCAGCAGCGGAGATAATTCACCCCTCCACTTT.

This clone came up once. The chain uses TRBV5-1 and TRBJ2-3, with D hard to call. Germline V gene lookup returns CDR1 SGHRS and CDR2 YFSETQ. This CDR3 has 13 amino acids. V was shortened by 2 bases and J by 1 base, with 5 bases between the two germline ends. The CDR3 region is CASSFRGTDTQYF. The CDR3 region has the DNA TGCGCCAGCAGCTTCCGAGGCACAGATACGCAGTATTTT. The variable domain in full, with the rest retrieved from reference TRBV5-1 and TRBJ2-3, is KAGVTQTPRYLIKTRGQQVTLSCSPISGHRSVSWYQQTPGQGLQFLFEYFSETQRNKGNFPGRFSGRQFSNSRSEMNVSTLELGDSALYLCASSFRGTDTQYFGPGTRLTVL.

This chain links TRBV4-1 with TRBJ2-5; 12 bases match TRBD2. Germline CDR1 reads MGHRA; CDR2 reads YSYEKL. The V and J ends lost 4 bases and 1 base, in that order; junction bases with no gene match: 7. The CDR3 spans 17 residues. DNA for the CDR3: TGCGCCAGCAGCCCATTGACTAGCGGGAGAATCCAAGAGACCCAGTACTTC. Protein product: CASSPLTSGRIQETQYF.

The chain uses TRBV18 and TRBJ2-3; 7 bases are a match to TRBD1. The CDR3 is 16 amino acids. CDR1 and CDR2 from the germline V gene are KGHSH and LQKENI. V trimming: 1 base; J trimming: 1 base; junction bases outside the gene matches: 5. Here the CDR3 reads CASSPLPQGGTDTQYF. The CDR3 region has the DNA TGTGCCAGCTCACCACTCCCCCAGGGGGGCACAGATACGCAGTATTTT.

The chain is built from TRBV30 and TRBJ1-5, with 8 bases matching TRBD1. After removal of 2 bases from V and 2 bases from J, the junction contained 5 bases not matched to a gene. There are 15 residues in the CDR3. Germline-derived CDR1 and CDR2 are GTSNPN and SVGIG (reference sequence). CDR3 loop: CAWSQGARGNQPQHF. As DNA, the CDR3 is TGTGCCTGGAGTCAGGGGGCGCGAGGCAATCAGCCCCAGCATTTT. Full variable domain (missing parts from reference TRBV30 and TRBJ1-5): SQTIHQWPATLVQPVGSPLSLECTVEGTSNPNLYWYRQAAGRGLQLLFYSVGIGQISSEVPQNLSASRPQDRQFILSSKKLLLSDSGFYLCAWSQGARGNQPQHFGDGTRLSIL.

The chain combines TRBV18 with TRBJ2-1; 9 bases align to TRBD2. The CDR3 is made up of 14 amino acids. Per the germline V gene, CDR1 is KGHSH and CDR2 is LQKENI. J gave up 6 bases and V 3 bases, and 3 bases lay outside the gene matches. CDR3 nucleotides: TGTGCCAGCTCACCTAGCGGGAGAATCAATGAGCAGTTCTTC. Encoded protein: CASSPSGRINEQFF.

The gene calls are TRBV5-1 and TRBJ2-4, with 8 positions matching TRBD1. Per germline, CDR1 SGHRS and CDR2 YFSETQ. The CDR3 loop spans 16 amino acids. The J segment lost 5 bases and the V segment lost 0 bases, leaving 7 bases of the junction unmatched. As DNA, the CDR3 is TGCGCCAGCAGCTTGGGGACAGGGATCGGGCAAAACATTCAGTACTTC. It translates to CASSLGTGIGQNIQYF.

The chain has TRBV4-1 and TRBJ2-1; D is uncertain. The ends were cut back, 5 bases at V and 4 bases at J, with 9 bases in the middle. Germline assignment: CDR1 MGHRA and CDR2 YSYEKL. The length of the CDR3 is 13 residues. The chain's CDR3 is CASSVRAYNEQFF. The CDR3 DNA reads as TGCGCCAGCAGCGTTCGAGCTTACAATGAGCAGTTCTTC.

The chain combines TRBV13 with TRBJ1-1, with D hard to call. This CDR3 has 13 amino acids. The germline CDR1 and CDR2 sequences are PRHDT and FYEKMQ (reference sequence). V was shortened by 3 bases and J by 4 bases, with 9 bases between the two germline ends. CDR3 in amino acids: CASSFAEGTEAFF. CDR3 in DNA: TGTGCCAGCAGCTTTGCTGAGGGCACTGAAGCTTTCTTT. Using reference TRBV13 and TRBJ1-1 for the parts outside the CDR3, the full variable domain is AAGVIQSPRHLIKEKRETATLKCYPIPRHDTVYWYQQGPGQDPQFLISFYEKMQSDKGSIPDRFSAQQFSDYHSELNMSSLELGDSALYFCASSFAEGTEAFFGQGTRLTVV.

The V gene is TRBV20-1, the J gene TRBJ2-4; D unresolved. CDR1 and CDR2 (germline): DFQATT, SNEGSKA (reference sequence). This CDR3 region has 15 residues. V shed 3 bases and J shed 0 bases, with 12 bases lying between them. The CDR3 DNA reads TGCAGTGCTAGTCAGGCAGGTACAGCCAAAAACATTCAGTACTTC. This codes for CSASQAGTAKNIQYF.

The CDR3 spells CATSDTASGSIEQYF. CDR3 coding DNA: TGTGCCACCAGTGATACGGCTAGCGGGAGTATCGAGCAGTACTTC. The chain links TRBV24-1 to TRBJ2-7; 10 bases line up with TRBD2. Germline V gives CDR1 KGHDR, CDR2 SFDVKD. J was trimmed by 6 bases and V by 3 bases; bases with no gene match: 7. This CDR3 has 15 residues.

V and J are TRBV24-1 and TRBJ2-7, with 8 bases that match TRBD1. After removal of 7 bases from V and 2 bases from J, the junction contained 6 bases not matched to a gene. Germline V gene data show CDR1 as KGHDR and CDR2 as SFDVKD. The CDR3 is 14 amino acids. The CDR3 DNA reads TGTGCCACCAGCCGAGGACAGGGAGCCTACGAGCAGTACTTC. This translates into CATSRGQGAYEQYF.